This TCR beta chain was captured in a study of OX40 agonist ivuxolimab in advanced cancers. TCRdb's table, derived via immunoSEQ multiplex PCR, lists solely in-frame clones and lacks some. The data contain roughly 150,000 clones, 85% to 95% of them singletons. The V gene lost 2 bases and the J gene lost 3 bases, with 16 bases spanning the gap. Germline V CDR1 and CDR2: KGHSH, LQKENI. The CDR3 consists of 16 residues. The sequence was collected from an adult with an advanced solid tumor such as melanoma, head and neck, liver or kidney cancer. The chain is built from TRBV18 and TRBJ1-1, with D possibly being TRBD1 (6 bases). The material was CD4+ or CD8+ T cells sorted from blood, obtained in a trial of the OX40 agonist ivuxolimab. Here the CDR3 DNA reads TGTGCCAGCTCACCAGAGGAACCAACAGGGCACACTGAAGCTTTCTTT. The encoded protein is CASSPEEPTGHTEAFF.